This T cell receptor beta chain was sequenced during a study of beta chain features in type 1 diabetes. Overall study results and limits: Fewer insertions but more deletions were seen at VDJ junctions in type 1 diabetes patients.

A few counts support this clone. Antigen unknown. Isolated RNA was reverse transcribed in full, so expressed TCRB transcripts were sequenced. Profiling relied on immunoSEQ multiplex PCR, and the TCRdb table lists in-frame clones only, not all of them. The sample includes around 450,000 clones, about 10% of them seen just once. The CDR3 is 13 amino acids. V dropped 1 base and J dropped 4 bases, with 7 bases sitting between them. The germline V gene encodes CDR1 MGHRA and CDR2 YSYEKL. This sequence was found in a woman under 30 in good health. The sample was naive CD4+ T cells from blood. The rearrangement uses TRBV4-1 and TRBJ2-5; unclear D gene. The CDR3 sequence: CASSQAAGETQYF. In DNA form, the CDR3 reads TGCGCCAGCAGCCAAGCAGCTGGAGAGACCCAGTACTTC.